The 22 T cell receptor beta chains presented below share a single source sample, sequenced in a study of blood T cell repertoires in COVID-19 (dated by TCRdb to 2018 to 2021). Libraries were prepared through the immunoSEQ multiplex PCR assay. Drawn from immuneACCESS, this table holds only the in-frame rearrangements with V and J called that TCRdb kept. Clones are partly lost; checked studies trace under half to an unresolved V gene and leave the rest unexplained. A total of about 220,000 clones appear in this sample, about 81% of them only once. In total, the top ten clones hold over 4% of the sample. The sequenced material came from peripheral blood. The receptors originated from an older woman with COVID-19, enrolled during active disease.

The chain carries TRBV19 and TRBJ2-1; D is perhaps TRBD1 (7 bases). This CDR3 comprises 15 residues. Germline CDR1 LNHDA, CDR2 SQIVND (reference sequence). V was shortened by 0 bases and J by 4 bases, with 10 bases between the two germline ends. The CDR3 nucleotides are TGTGCCAGTAGTATAGACGCAGGGGGGTACAATGAGCAGTTCTTC. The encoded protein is CASSIDAGGYNEQFF.

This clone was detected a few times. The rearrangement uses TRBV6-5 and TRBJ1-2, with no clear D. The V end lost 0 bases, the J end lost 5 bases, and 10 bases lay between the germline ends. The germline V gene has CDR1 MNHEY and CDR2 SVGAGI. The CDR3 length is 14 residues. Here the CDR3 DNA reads TGTGCCAGCAGTTACTCGGCGGGGTGGTATGGCTACACCTTC. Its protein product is CASSYSAGWYGYTF.

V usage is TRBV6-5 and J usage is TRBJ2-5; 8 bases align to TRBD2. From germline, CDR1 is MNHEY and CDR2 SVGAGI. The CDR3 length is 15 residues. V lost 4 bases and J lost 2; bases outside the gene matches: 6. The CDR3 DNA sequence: TGTGCCAGCAGTTTGGGCGGGAGGCCTCAAGAGACCCAGTACTTC. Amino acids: CASSLGGRPQETQYF.

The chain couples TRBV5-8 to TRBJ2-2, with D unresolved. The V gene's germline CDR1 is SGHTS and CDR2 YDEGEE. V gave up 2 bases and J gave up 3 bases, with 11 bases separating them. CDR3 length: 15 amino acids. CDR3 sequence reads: CASSFSTRDTGELFF. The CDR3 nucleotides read TGTGCCAGCAGCTTTAGTACCCGAGACACCGGGGAGCTGTTTTTT.

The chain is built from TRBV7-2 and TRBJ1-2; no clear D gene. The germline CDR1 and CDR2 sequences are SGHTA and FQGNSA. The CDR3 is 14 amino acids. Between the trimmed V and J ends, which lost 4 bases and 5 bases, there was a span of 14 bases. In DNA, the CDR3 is TGTGCCAGCAGCTCCGCCGGGGAGAGATATGGCTACACCTTC. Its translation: CASSSAGERYGYTF.

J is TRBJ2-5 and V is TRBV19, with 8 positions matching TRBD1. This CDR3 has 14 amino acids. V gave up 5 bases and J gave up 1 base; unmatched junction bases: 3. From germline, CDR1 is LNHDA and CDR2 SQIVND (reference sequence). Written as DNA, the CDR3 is TGTGCCAGTAGTGTAACAGGGGGCCAAGAGACCCAGTACTTC. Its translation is CASSVTGGQETQYF. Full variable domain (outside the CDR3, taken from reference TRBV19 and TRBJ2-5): DGGITQSPKYLFRKEGQNVTLSCEQNLNHDAMYWYRQDPGQGLRLIYYSQIVNDFQKGDIAEGYSVSREKKESFPLTVTSAQKNPTAFYLCASSVTGGQETQYFGPGTRLLVL.

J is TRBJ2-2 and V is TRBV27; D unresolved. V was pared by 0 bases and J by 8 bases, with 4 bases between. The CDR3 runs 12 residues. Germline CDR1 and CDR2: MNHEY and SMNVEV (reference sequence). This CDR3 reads CASSLSYGELFF. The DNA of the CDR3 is TGTGCCAGCAGTTTATCCTATGGGGAGCTGTTTTTT.

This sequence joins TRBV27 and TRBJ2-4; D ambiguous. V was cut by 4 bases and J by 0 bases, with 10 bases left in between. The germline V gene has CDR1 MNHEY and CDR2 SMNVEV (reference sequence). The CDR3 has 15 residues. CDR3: CASSSLLLAKNIQYF. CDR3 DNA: TGTGCCAGCAGTTCCCTCTTACTAGCCAAAAACATTCAGTACTTC.

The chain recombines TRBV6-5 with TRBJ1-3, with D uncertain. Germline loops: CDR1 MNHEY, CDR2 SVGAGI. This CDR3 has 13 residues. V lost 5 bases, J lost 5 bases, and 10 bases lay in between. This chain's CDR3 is CASSPPGRNTIYF. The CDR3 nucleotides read TGTGCCAGCAGTCCTCCCGGGAGAAACACCATATATTTT.

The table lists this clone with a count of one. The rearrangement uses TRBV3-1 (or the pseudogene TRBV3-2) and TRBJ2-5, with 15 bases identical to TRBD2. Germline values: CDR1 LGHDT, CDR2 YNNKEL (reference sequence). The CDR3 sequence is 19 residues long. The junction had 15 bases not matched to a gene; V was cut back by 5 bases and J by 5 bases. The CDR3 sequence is CASSCRRRTGTSGRETQYF. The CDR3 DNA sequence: TGTGCCAGCAGCTGCCGACGCCGTACCGGGACTAGCGGGAGGGAGACCCAGTACTTC.

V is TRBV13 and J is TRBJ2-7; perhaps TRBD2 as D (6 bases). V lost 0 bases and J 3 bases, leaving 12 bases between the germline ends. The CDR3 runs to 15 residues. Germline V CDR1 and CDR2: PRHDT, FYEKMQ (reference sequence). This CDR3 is CASSLGGGLLYEQYF. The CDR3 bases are TGTGCCAGCAGCTTAGGGGGGGGACTCCTCTACGAGCAGTACTTC.

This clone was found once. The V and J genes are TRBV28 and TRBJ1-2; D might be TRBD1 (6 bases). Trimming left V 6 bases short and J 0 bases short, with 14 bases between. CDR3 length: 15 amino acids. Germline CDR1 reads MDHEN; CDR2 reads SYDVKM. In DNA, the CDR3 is TGTGCCAGCAGCGTTCGGACAGTGGCTAACTATGGCTACACCTTC. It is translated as CASSVRTVANYGYTF.

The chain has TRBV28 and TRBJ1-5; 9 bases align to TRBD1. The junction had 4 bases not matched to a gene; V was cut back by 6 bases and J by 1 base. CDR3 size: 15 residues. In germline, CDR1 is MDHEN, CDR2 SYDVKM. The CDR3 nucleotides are TGTGCCAGCAGCGTACAGGGGGCGAGCAATCAGCCCCAGCATTTT. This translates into CASSVQGASNQPQHF.

CDR3 in DNA: TGTGCCAGCAGCTTAGGGGACAGGAAGAACACCGGGGAGCTGTTTTTT. Its protein is CASSLGDRKNTGELFF. The chain is built from TRBV7-2 and TRBJ2-2; 8 bases match TRBD1. V trimming: 1 base; J trimming: 1 base; junction bases outside the gene matches: 2. In germline, CDR1 is SGHTA, CDR2 FQGNSA. This CDR3 has 16 amino acids.

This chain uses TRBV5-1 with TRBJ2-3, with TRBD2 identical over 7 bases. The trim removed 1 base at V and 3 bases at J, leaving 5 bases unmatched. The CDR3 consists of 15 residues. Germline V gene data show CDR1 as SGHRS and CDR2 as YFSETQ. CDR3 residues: CASSLFPAGTDTQYF. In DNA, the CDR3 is TGCGCCAGCAGCTTGTTTCCAGCGGGAACAGATACGCAGTATTTT. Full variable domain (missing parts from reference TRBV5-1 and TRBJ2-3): KAGVTQTPRYLIKTRGQQVTLSCSPISGHRSVSWYQQTPGQGLQFLFEYFSETQRNKGNFPGRFSGRQFSNSRSEMNVSTLELGDSALYLCASSLFPAGTDTQYFGPGTRLTVL.

The CDR3 sequence: CASSFSRGAGNQPQHF. The CDR3 nucleotides are TGTGCCAGCAGTTTCTCCAGGGGGGCAGGCAATCAGCCCCAGCATTTT. The gene calls are TRBV6-2 or TRBV6-3 and TRBJ1-5, with 7 bases matching TRBD1. This CDR3 is 16 amino acids long. Trimming removed 4 bases from V and 2 bases from J; junction bases left unmatched: 8. Germline CDR1 MNHEY, CDR2 SVGEGT.

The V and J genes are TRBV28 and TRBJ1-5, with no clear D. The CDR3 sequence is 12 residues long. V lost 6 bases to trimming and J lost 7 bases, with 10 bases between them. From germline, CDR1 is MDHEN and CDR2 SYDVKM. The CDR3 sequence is CASREPSQPQHF. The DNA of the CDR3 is TGTGCCAGCAGAGAGCCCTCCCAGCCCCAGCATTTT. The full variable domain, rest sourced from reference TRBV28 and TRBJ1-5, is DVKVTQSSRYLVKRTGEKVFLECVQDMDHENMFWYRQDPGLGLRLIYFSYDVKMKEKGDIPEGYSVSREKKERFSLILESASTNQTSMYLCASREPSQPQHFGDGTRLSIL.

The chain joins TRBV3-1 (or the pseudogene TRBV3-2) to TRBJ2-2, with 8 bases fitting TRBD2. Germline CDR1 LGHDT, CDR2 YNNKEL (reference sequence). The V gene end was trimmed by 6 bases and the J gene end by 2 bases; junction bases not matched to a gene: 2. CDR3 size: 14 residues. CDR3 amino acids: CASSLAGNTGELFF. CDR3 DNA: TGTGCCAGCAGTTTAGCGGGAAACACCGGGGAGCTGTTTTTT.

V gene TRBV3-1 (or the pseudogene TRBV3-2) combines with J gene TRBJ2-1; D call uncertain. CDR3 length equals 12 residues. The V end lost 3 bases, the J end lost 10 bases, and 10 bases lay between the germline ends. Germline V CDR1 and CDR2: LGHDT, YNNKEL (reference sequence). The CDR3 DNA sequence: TGTGCCAGCAGCCACTTGTCCCTCGAGCAGTTCTTC. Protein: CASSHLSLEQFF.

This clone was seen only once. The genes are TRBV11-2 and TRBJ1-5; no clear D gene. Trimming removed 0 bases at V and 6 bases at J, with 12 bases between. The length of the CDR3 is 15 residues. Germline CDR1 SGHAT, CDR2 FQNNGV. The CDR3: CASSLDGTAGQPQHF. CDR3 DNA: TGTGCCAGCAGCTTAGACGGAACAGCGGGTCAGCCCCAGCATTTT.

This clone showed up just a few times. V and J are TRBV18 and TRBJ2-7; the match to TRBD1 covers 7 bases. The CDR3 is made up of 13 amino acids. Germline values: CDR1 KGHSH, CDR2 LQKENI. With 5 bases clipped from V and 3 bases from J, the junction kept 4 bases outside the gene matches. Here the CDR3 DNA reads TGTGCCAGCTCAGACAGGGATCTCTACGAGCAGTACTTC. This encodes CASSDRDLYEQYF.

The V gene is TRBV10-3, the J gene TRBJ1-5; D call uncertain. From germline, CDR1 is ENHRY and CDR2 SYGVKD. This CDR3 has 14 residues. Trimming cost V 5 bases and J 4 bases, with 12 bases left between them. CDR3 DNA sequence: TGTGCCATCAGTCAACCCACAAGTAATCAGCCCCAGCATTTT. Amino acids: CAISQPTSNQPQHF.